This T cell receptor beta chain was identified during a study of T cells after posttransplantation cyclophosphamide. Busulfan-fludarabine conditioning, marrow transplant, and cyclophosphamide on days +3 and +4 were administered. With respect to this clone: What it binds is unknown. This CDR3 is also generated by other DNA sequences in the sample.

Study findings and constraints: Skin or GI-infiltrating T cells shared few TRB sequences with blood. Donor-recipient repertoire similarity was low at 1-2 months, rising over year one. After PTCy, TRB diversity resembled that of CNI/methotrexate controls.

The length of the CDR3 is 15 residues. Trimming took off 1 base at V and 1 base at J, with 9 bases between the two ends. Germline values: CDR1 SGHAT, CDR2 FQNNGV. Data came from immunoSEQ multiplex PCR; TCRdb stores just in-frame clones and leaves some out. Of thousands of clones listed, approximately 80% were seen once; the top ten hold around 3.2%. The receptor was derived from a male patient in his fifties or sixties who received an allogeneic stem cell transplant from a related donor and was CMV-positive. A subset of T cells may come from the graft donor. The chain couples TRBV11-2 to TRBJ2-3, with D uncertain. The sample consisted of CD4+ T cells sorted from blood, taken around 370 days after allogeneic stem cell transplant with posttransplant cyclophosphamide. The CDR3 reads CASSLVVGRTDTQYF. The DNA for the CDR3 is TGTGCCAGCAGCTTAGTGGTGGGCCGCACAGATACGCAGTATTTT.